The 7 T cell receptor beta chains reported below all come from one sample, sequenced in a study of blood T cell repertoires in COVID-19. Here immunoSEQ multiplex PCR was the method, and the copy in TCRdb shows in-frame clones only, minus some. Among around 120,000 clones listed, around 64% were seen once. Sequences were obtained from peripheral blood. These receptors all come from a human donor with acute or convalescent COVID-19. The donor label of this sample is uncertain.

This clone appeared a few times. The chain has TRBV12-3 or TRBV12-4 and TRBJ1-1, with 10 bases identical to TRBD1. The CDR3 contains 13 residues. V trimming: 3 bases; J trimming: 8 bases; junction bases outside the gene matches: 3. The CDR3 DNA follows: TGTGCCAGCAGTTTCGCGACAGGGGGCGAAGCTTTCTTT. Protein: CASSFATGGEAFF.

The chain uses TRBV5-6 and TRBJ2-3, with 10 bases identical to TRBD1. The junction had 11 bases not matched to a gene; V was cut back by 4 bases and J by 0 bases. The CDR3 is 18 residues long. CDR1 is SGHDT, CDR2 YYEEEE, per germline. The CDR3 DNA reads TGTGCCAGCAGCACCGGGACAGGGGATTGGTTTAGCACAGATACGCAGTATTTT. Its translation is CASSTGTGDWFSTDTQYF.

This chain connects TRBV30 to TRBJ1-2; 8 bases align to TRBD1. The V and J ends lost 4 bases and 4 bases, in that order; junction bases with no gene match: 11. The germline V gene encodes CDR1 GTSNPN and CDR2 SVGIG (reference sequence). The length of the CDR3 is 15 residues. This CDR3 is CAWNPKDRGIYGYTF. In nucleotides, the CDR3 is TGTGCCTGGAACCCTAAAGACAGGGGAATCTATGGCTACACCTTC.

J is TRBJ1-4 and V is TRBV6-1; D uncertain. V was pared by 1 base and J by 8 bases, with 17 bases between. Per germline, CDR1 MNHNS and CDR2 SASEGT. The length of the CDR3 is 16 residues. DNA of the CDR3: TGTGCCAGCAGTGAAGGCTCCGCGAGGAGGAGCGAAAAACTGTTTTTT. Translating it yields CASSEGSARRSEKLFF.

The rearrangement uses TRBV12-3 or TRBV12-4 and TRBJ2-3; D is undetermined. Between the trimmed V and J ends, which lost 3 bases and 7 bases, there was a span of 5 bases. The CDR3 spans 11 residues. Here the CDR3 reads CASSFLNTQYF. The CDR3 bases are TGTGCCAGCAGTTTTCTAAATACGCAGTATTTT.

The chain employs TRBV21-1 and TRBJ1-5; TRBD1 is the table's D call, not checked against the DNA. TRBV21-1 is deemed a pseudogene. The CDR3 runs to 13 residues. The CDR3 loop is CASSKGPNQPQHF. The CDR3, as DNA: TGTGCCAGCAGCAAGGGGCCGAATCAGCCCCAGCATTTT.

This sequence joins TRBV7-8 and TRBJ2-5; 7 nucleotides align to TRBD2. Germline trimming cut 5 bases from V and 4 bases from J; bases unmatched to any gene: 7. Germline loops: CDR1 SGHVS, CDR2 FQNEAQ. The CDR3 sequence is 14 residues long. CDR3 protein: CASSPPPGGETQYF. CDR3 sequence (DNA): TGTGCCAGCAGCCCCCCGCCGGGGGGAGAGACCCAGTACTTC.